The next 21 T cell receptor beta chains were all read from a single sample in a study of multiple sclerosis patients with progressive multifocal leukoencephalopathy. The time point was: before natalizumab initiation. Repertoires were generated with immunoSEQ multiplex PCR, while TCRdb's copy carries only in-frame clones and drops some. There are more than 30,000 clones in the sample; 90% to 95% occur only once, and less than 2% lies in the top ten. Material for sequencing was PBMCs. These receptors all come from a young man with multiple sclerosis.

V and J are TRBV5-1 and TRBJ1-6, with D possibly being TRBD1 (5 bases). The CDR3 sequence is 16 residues long. V was trimmed by 4 bases and J by 5 bases, leaving 16 bases between them. CDR1 is SGHRS and CDR2 is YFSETQ in the germline V gene. The CDR3 protein is CASSLAGPENNSPLHF. CDR3 in DNA: TGCGCCAGCAGCCTGGCGGGGCCCGAAAATAATTCACCCCTCCACTTT.

The CDR3 reads CSAAGSTEAFF. DNA of the CDR3: TGCAGTGCAGCAGGATCTACTGAAGCTTTCTTT. V gene TRBV20-1 combines with J gene TRBJ1-1; the D is unclear. Germline V CDR1 and CDR2: DFQATT, SNEGSKA (reference sequence). The CDR3 runs to 11 residues. The ends were cut back, 6 bases at V and 5 bases at J, with 10 bases in the middle.

The chain links TRBV19 to TRBJ1-1; D is unclear. V was cut by 7 bases and J by 1 base, with 13 bases left in between. This CDR3 spans 14 amino acids. Germline CDR1 reads LNHDA; CDR2 reads SQIVND (reference sequence). This CDR3 reads CASNGKPANTEAFF. The DNA of the CDR3 is TGTGCCAGTAACGGGAAGCCGGCGAACACTGAAGCTTTCTTT.

The chain is built from TRBV9 and TRBJ2-7; D is possibly TRBD1 (6 bases). Germline CDR1 and CDR2: SGDLS and YYNGEE. The V end lost 2 bases, the J end lost 1 base, and 10 bases lay between the germline ends. This CDR3 is 14 amino acids long. CDR3 residues: CASSVGQYSYEQYF. The CDR3, as DNA: TGTGCCAGCAGCGTCGGACAGTATTCCTACGAGCAGTACTTC.

V is TRBV9 and J is TRBJ1-2; possible D gene TRBD1, 5 bases. The length of the CDR3 is 15 residues. Germline loops: CDR1 SGDLS, CDR2 YYNGEE. V was shortened by 0 bases and J by 2 bases, with 11 bases between the two germline ends. The chain's CDR3 is CASSVETGGNYGYTF. CDR3 bases: TGTGCCAGCAGCGTAGAAACAGGAGGAAACTATGGCTACACCTTC.

The gene calls are TRBV6-6 and TRBJ2-1; the match to TRBD2 covers 15 bases. The germline V gene has CDR1 MNHNY and CDR2 SVGAGI (reference sequence). V gave up 4 bases and J gave up 9 bases; unmatched junction bases: 7. There are 16 residues in the CDR3. DNA for the CDR3: TGTGCCAGCAGTTCCCTCGGGACTAGCGGGAGGCTTGAGCAGTTCTTC. Its protein product is CASSSLGTSGRLEQFF.

This chain connects TRBV7-6 to TRBJ1-5; TRBD1 matches at 7 bases. Germline trimming cut 0 bases from V and 2 bases from J; bases unmatched to any gene: 4. The CDR3 consists of 16 residues. Germline V gene lookup returns CDR1 SGHVS and CDR2 FNYEAQ. The CDR3 bases are TGTGCCAGCAGCTTAGCGCGAGGGGGCGGCAATCAGCCCCAGCATTTT. This codes for CASSLARGGGNQPQHF.

The V gene is TRBV6-6, the J gene TRBJ2-5; 8 nucleotides align to TRBD1. Germline CDR1 reads MNHNY; CDR2 reads SVGAGI (reference sequence). V lost 5 bases, J lost 5 bases, and 4 bases stayed unmatched. The CDR3 has 13 residues. The CDR3 reads CASSQQGAETQYF. DNA of the CDR3: TGTGCCAGCAGTCAGCAGGGGGCGGAGACCCAGTACTTC.

The chain couples TRBV4-3 to TRBJ1-2, with 7 bases aligning to TRBD1. After removal of 1 base from V and 4 bases from J, the junction contained 0 bases not matched to a gene. The CDR3 is made up of 13 amino acids. Germline CDR1 is LGHNA and CDR2 is YSLEER. The CDR3 loop is CASSQGQGYGYTF. The CDR3 DNA is TGCGCCAGCAGCCAAGGACAGGGCTATGGCTACACCTTC.

V is TRBV7-9 and J is TRBJ1-5; D uncertain. Germline loops: CDR1 SEHNR, CDR2 FQNEAQ (reference sequence). The CDR3 covers 12 residues. The V end lost 1 base, the J end lost 5 bases, and 3 bases lay between the germline ends. The DNA for the CDR3 is TGTGCCAGCAGCTTAGGTGATCAGCCCCAGCATTTT. Translation gives CASSLGDQPQHF.

The chain employs TRBV4-1 and TRBJ2-3, with D maybe TRBD2 (5 bases). The CDR3 contains 14 residues. The V gene's germline CDR1 is MGHRA and CDR2 YSYEKL. V shed 4 bases and J shed 4 bases, with 12 bases lying between them. The chain's CDR3 is CASSPQEDADTQYF. In DNA form, the CDR3 reads TGCGCCAGCAGCCCTCAGGAGGATGCAGATACGCAGTATTTT.

V is TRBV11-3 and J is TRBJ2-1; 9 bases fit TRBD2. V dropped 4 bases and J dropped 7; count of bases not matched to a gene: 17. The germline V gene encodes CDR1 SGHNT and CDR2 YENEEA. The length of the CDR3 is 18 residues. The CDR3 coding sequence is TGTGCCAGCAGCTACCGAGGATTTAGCGGGAGCGGGCTAAATGAGCAGTTCTTC. It yields the protein CASSYRGFSGSGLNEQFF. The full variable domain, completed using reference TRBV11-3 and TRBJ2-1, is EAGVVQSPRYKIIEKKQPVAFWCNPISGHNTLYWYLQNLGQGPELLIRYENEEAVDDSQLPKDRFSAERLKGVDSTLKIQPAELGDSAVYLCASSYRGFSGSGLNEQFFGPGTRLTVL.

This chain uses TRBV12-2 with TRBJ2-7; the DNA was not used to check the table's D call, TRBD1. TRBV12-2 is a recognized pseudogene. This CDR3 comprises 17 residues. CDR3 amino acids: CASRLTGQGPMGYEQYV. For the CDR3, the DNA is TGTGCAAGTCGCTTAACAGGACAGGGACCGATGGGCTACGAGCAGTACGTC.

The rearrangement uses TRBV2 and TRBJ2-5; D is unresolved. CDR3 length: 10 amino acids. V was clipped by 4 bases and J by 7 bases, with 4 bases between them. Germline CDR1 is SNHLY and CDR2 is FYNNEI. The CDR3 loop reads CASSGGTQYF. The CDR3 DNA follows: TGTGCCAGCAGTGGTGGGACCCAGTACTTC. The full variable domain, completed using reference TRBV2 and TRBJ2-5, is EPEVTQTPSHQVTQMGQEVILRCVPISNHLYFYWYRQILGQKVEFLVSFYNNEISEKSEIFDDQFSVERPDGSNFTLKIRSTKLEDSAMYFCASSGGTQYFGPGTRLLVL.

This clone showed up just once. The chain has TRBV9 and TRBJ2-2; D gene unclear. The CDR3 spans 15 residues. Trimming left V 2 bases short and J 5 bases short, with 13 bases between. Germline V lookup: CDR1 SGDLS, CDR2 YYNGEE. The CDR3 bases are TGTGCCAGCAGCGTTAACAGCGAAATTACCGGGGAGCTGTTTTTT. Translating it yields CASSVNSEITGELFF.

The chain employs TRBV10-3 and TRBJ2-7, with D possibly being TRBD2 (5 bases). The CDR3 sequence is 13 residues long. With 7 bases removed from V and 0 bases from J, the gap between germline ends came to 10 bases. CDR1 ENHRY and CDR2 SYGVKD come from the germline V gene. CDR3 region: CAITSGNSYEQYF. CDR3 DNA sequence: TGTGCCATCACGAGCGGCAACTCCTACGAGCAGTACTTC.

V and J are TRBV5-1 and TRBJ1-4; D not resolved. CDR3 size: 15 residues. With 0 bases removed from V and 0 bases from J, the gap between germline ends came to 6 bases. CDR1 and CDR2 from the germline V gene are SGHRS and YFSETQ. DNA of the CDR3: TGCGCCAGCAGCTTGGGAGCCACAACTAATGAAAAACTGTTTTTT. Translating it yields CASSLGATTNEKLFF.

The chain has TRBV13 and TRBJ2-7; the D is unclear. The germline gives CDR1 PRHDT, CDR2 FYEKMQ (reference sequence). The V end was cut by 11 bases, the J end by 0 bases, with 17 bases between. The CDR3 has 14 residues. CDR3: CAEVRPRSSYEQYV. The CDR3 nucleotides are TGTGCCGAAGTTAGGCCCCGGAGCTCCTACGAGCAGTACGTC.

This sequence joins TRBV7-8 and TRBJ2-3; TRBD2 matches at 10 bases. CDR3 length: 16 residues. V shed 0 bases, J shed 2 bases, and the junction held 2 bases outside the gene matches. The germline CDR1 and CDR2 sequences are SGHVS and FQNEAQ. The CDR3 DNA sequence: TGTGCCAGCAGCTTAGCCAGCGGGAGGGCCACAGATACGCAGTATTTT. As protein: CASSLASGRATDTQYF.

The chain combines TRBV4-3 with TRBJ1-2; 12 nucleotides line up with TRBD1. Per the germline V gene, CDR1 is LGHNA and CDR2 is YSLEER. The V segment lost 4 bases and the J segment 4 bases; nucleotides outside the gene matches: 10. The CDR3 runs to 17 residues. The DNA of the CDR3 is TGCGCCAGCAGCCCTCCGGGACAGGGGGCTCATTTCTATGGCTACACCTTC. Its protein product is CASSPPGQGAHFYGYTF.

The chain joins TRBV2 to TRBJ2-1, with D tentatively TRBD2 (5 bases). Germline V lookup: CDR1 SNHLY, CDR2 FYNNEI. The CDR3 consists of 13 residues. The V and J ends lost 6 bases and 6 bases respectively, with 12 bases between them. This chain's CDR3 is CASRVRVLNEQFF. CDR3 nucleotides: TGTGCCAGCAGGGTGAGGGTACTCAATGAGCAGTTCTTC.